A selection of T cell receptor beta chains follows, all from one sample in a study of blood T cell repertoires in COVID-19. TCRdb's table, derived via immunoSEQ multiplex PCR, lists solely in-frame clones and lacks some. The sample consists of more than 65,000 clones, around three quarters of them appearing once. Sequenced sample: peripheral blood. The receptors were gathered from an elderly woman with active or convalescent COVID-19. CDR3s include the opening cysteine and the closing phenylalanine or tryptophan. The D gene is left open where the match is weak. Clone size is stated in some rows and not others, as once, few, many or a class when expanded.

TRBJ1-1 TRBD1 - TRBV2 CASSLSRDRDAFF TGTGCCAGCAGCCTTTCCCGGGACAGGGACGCTTTCTTT
TRBJ2-7 TRBD2 - TRBV6-5 CAISGAMDEQYF TGTGCCATTAGCGGGGCCATGGACGAGCAGTACTTC
TRBJ1-2 TRBD1 - TRBV30 CAWTPGTGYRGYTF TGTGCCTGGACACCCGGGACAGGGTATAGAGGCTACACCTTC
TRBJ1-2 - - TRBV6-5 CAQYNGVDGYTF TGTGCCCAATACAACGGGGTGGATGGCTACACCTTC
TRBJ2-7 - - TRBV6-2/TRBV6-3 CASSYRDSSYEQYF TGTGCCAGCAGTTACCGGGACTCCTCCTACGAGCAGTACTTC
TRBJ2-5 - - TRBV5-4 CASSRQPRETQYF TGTGCCAGCAGCCGTCAACCCAGAGAGACCCAGTACTTC
TRBJ1-3 - - TRBV29-1 CSVHLPGADTIYF TGCAGCGTTCACCTCCCAGGGGCGGACACCATATATTTT
TRBJ2-1 - - TRBV11-3 CASSLGGGRGHNEQFF TGTGCCAGCAGCTTAGGTGGGGGCAGGGGACACAATGAGCAGTTCTTC
TRBJ1-2 - - TRBV3-1/TRBV3-2 CASSQEALKGDGYTF TGTGCCAGCAGCCAAGAGGCACTTAAGGGGGATGGCTACACCTTC
TRBJ1-1 TRBD1 few TRBV27 CASRRQGPNTEAFF TGTGCCAGCAGGAGACAGGGGCCGAACACTGAAGCTTTCTTT
TRBJ2-2 TRBD2 - TRBV7-2 CASSLASGGAGELFF TGTGCCAGCAGCTTAGCTAGCGGGGGGGCCGGGGAGCTGTTTTTT
TRBJ2-7 TRBD1 once TRBV2 CASSSDRDSYEQYF TGTGCCAGCAGCTCGGACAGGGACTCCTACGAGCAGTACTTC
TRBJ2-3 TRBD1 - TRBV3-1/TRBV3-2 CASSFGTGDSDTQYF TGTGCCAGCAGCTTCGGGACAGGGGACTCAGATACGCAGTATTTT
TRBJ2-1 - - TRBV12-2 CASRLEGSGGGTYNEQFF TGTGCAAGTCGCTTAGAAGGTAGCGGGGGGGGTACCTACAATGAGCAGTTCTTC
TRBJ1-1 - few TRBV10-3 CAISEGNRAEAFF TGTGCCATCAGTGAGGGCAATCGGGCTGAAGCTTTCTTT
TRBJ1-6 TRBD1 - TRBV7-2 CASSLGGQGANSPLHF TGTGCCAGCAGCTTAGGCGGACAGGGCGCTAATTCACCCCTCCACTTT
TRBJ1-1 TRBD1 - TRBV7-9 CASSPQGAGAFF TGTGCCAGCAGCCCGCAGGGGGCAGGAGCTTTCTTT
TRBJ1-4 TRBD1 - TRBV4-3 CASSQGGQGAYEKLFF TGCGCCAGCAGCCAAGGTGGACAGGGGGCATATGAAAAACTGTTTTTT
TRBJ2-1 - - TRBV18 CASSPVTTRSNEQFF TGTGCCAGCTCACCCGTAACTACAAGGAGTAATGAGCAGTTCTTC
TRBJ2-1 TRBD2 - TRBV13 CASSLVRGSEQFF TGTGCCAGCAGCTTAGTCCGCGGGAGCGAGCAGTTCTTC
TRBJ2-3 TRBD2 - TRBV6-6 CASSFPGGAGDTQYF TGTGCCAGCAGTTTCCCCGGGGGGGCAGGAGATACGCAGTATTTT
TRBJ1-4 - once TRBV4-1 CASSQAIQGRNEKLFF TGCGCCAGCAGCCAAGCCATACAGGGCCGGAATGAAAAACTGTTTTTT
TRBJ2-1 - - TRBV10-2 CASRDREGAYNEQFF TGCGCCAGCAGGGACCGAGAGGGGGCCTACAATGAGCAGTTCTTC
TRBJ2-5 - - TRBV7-5 CARSPSVRGNQETQYF TGTGCCAGAAGTCCGTCGGTGCGGGGGAACCAAGAGACCCAGTACTTC
TRBJ2-7 - - TRBV3-1/TRBV3-2 CASSLGYGREAYEQYF TGTGCCAGCAGCCTCGGATATGGCAGGGAAGCCTACGAGCAGTACTTC
TRBJ2-3 TRBD2 - TRBV5-1 CASSVLAGVDTDTQYF TGCGCCAGCAGCGTACTAGCGGGGGTCGATACAGATACGCAGTATTTT
TRBJ1-5 - - TRBV6-2/TRBV6-3 CASSYYRQPQHF TGTGCCAGCAGTTACTATCGTCAGCCCCAGCATTTT
TRBJ1-2 - - TRBV4-3 CASSQDYGGGYTF TGCGCCAGCAGCCAAGACTACGGGGGGGGCTACACCTTC
TRBJ1-5 - - TRBV15 CATSRDYGQLNQPQHF TGTGCCACCAGCAGAGATTACGGACAGTTAAATCAGCCCCAGCATTTT
TRBJ1-1 - - TRBV6-5 CASSYGGGGTEAFF TGTGCCAGCAGTTACGGGGGAGGAGGCACTGAAGCTTTCTTT
TRBJ1-3 TRBD1 - TRBV11-2 CASSSLQGTGVTIYF TGTGCCAGCAGCTCATTACAGGGGACAGGCGTCACCATATATTTT
TRBJ1-2 - - TRBV27 CASSPGGRNYGYTF TGTGCCAGCAGTCCGGGGGGACGGAACTATGGCTACACCTTC
TRBJ1-4 TRBD1 - TRBV29-1 CSVELYGQAGEKLFF TGCAGCGTTGAATTGTACGGACAGGCGGGTGAAAAACTGTTTTTT
TRBJ1-6 - few TRBV6-4 CASSEQANSPLHF TGTGCCAGCAGTGAACAGGCCAATTCACCCCTCCACTTT
TRBJ1-1 TRBD1 - TRBV29-1 CSVDDRGDTEAFF TGCAGCGTTGATGACAGGGGCGACACTGAAGCTTTCTTT
TRBJ2-5 - - TRBV15 CATSPDREGKTQYF TGTGCCACCAGTCCGGACAGGGAGGGGAAGACCCAGTACTTC
TRBJ1-1 - - TRBV6-5 CASAAGVNTEAFF TGTGCCAGCGCCGCAGGGGTGAACACTGAAGCTTTCTTT
TRBJ1-1 - - TRBV15 CATSRNRYEAFF TGTGCCACCAGCAGAAACAGGTACGAAGCTTTCTTT
TRBJ1-1 TRBD1 few TRBV11-2 CASSRDRDRYTEAFF TGTGCCAGCAGCCGGGACAGGGATAGATACACTGAAGCTTTCTTT
TRBJ2-5 - - TRBV10-3 CAISDPGQQETQYF TGTGCCATCAGTGATCCGGGACAACAAGAGACCCAGTACTTC
TRBJ2-1 - - TRBV21-1 CASSTDTSGGSDEQFF TGTGCCAGCAGCACCGATACTAGCGGGGGTAGCGATGAGCAGTTCTTC
TRBJ2-5 - - TRBV6-1 CASSDRDPETQYF TGTGCCAGCAGTGACAGGGATCCAGAGACCCAGTACTTC
TRBJ1-1 TRBD1 - TRBV7-8 CASSAHGTGLSEAFF TGTGCCAGCAGCGCCCACGGGACAGGCTTGTCTGAAGCTTTCTTT
TRBJ1-1 - - TRBV5-4 CASSLGGDTEAFF TGTGCCAGCAGCTTGGGAGGAGACACTGAAGCTTTCTTT
TRBJ2-5 - - TRBV5-1 CASSGLNQETQYF TGCGCCAGCAGCGGCCTCAACCAAGAGACCCAGTACTTC
TRBJ1-6 TRBD1 few TRBV19 CASGSTGTGSVGSYNSPLHF TGTGCCAGTGGATCCACCGGGACAGGGAGTGTGGGCTCCTATAATTCACCCCTCCACTTT
TRBJ1-2 - once TRBV3-1/TRBV3-2 CASSQDGWNTGTF TGTGCCAGCAGCCAAGATGGCTGGAACACAGGCACCTTC
TRBJ2-7 - - TRBV4-1 CASSQSGLLGPYEQYF TGCGCCAGCAGCCAGTCGGGACTCCTAGGGCCCTACGAGCAGTACTTC
TRBJ1-5 - - TRBV28 CASSLLGALDQPQHF TGTGCCAGCAGTTTATTGGGGGCGTTGGATCAGCCCCAGCATTTT
TRBJ2-6 - - TRBV19 CASSPVSGANVLTF TGTGCCAGTTCCCCCGTCTCTGGGGCCAACGTCCTGACTTTC